This T cell receptor (beta chain) was observed in a study of blood T cell repertoires in COVID-19. Study context: Specimens from acute and convalescent COVID-19 originated in the United States, Italy and Spain. PBMCs, B-cell-depleted T cells, or T cells were the source of the cDNA or gDNA that made up the material.

Original analysis: Quantification of nucleated cells was approximated via reference gene primer amplification. TCRdb keeps only in-frame clones here, not all; method: immunoSEQ multiplex PCR. The V and J calls and the clone size are those of that table, but D and trimming were determined from the DNA. In the table there are 160,000 or so clones, under 90% of which are singletons. Germline V gives CDR1 KGHSH, CDR2 LQKENI. The CDR3 is made up of 14 amino acids. V was cut by 3 bases and J by 2 bases, with 10 bases left in between. V and J are TRBV18 and TRBJ1-2; D possibly corresponds to TRBD1 (5 bases). The clonotype originates from a man aged 60 to 75 with acute or convalescent COVID-19. The sample was peripheral blood. The CDR3 is CASSPTASNYGYTF. The CDR3 DNA sequence: TGTGCCAGCTCACCGACAGCCTCAAACTATGGCTACACCTTC.